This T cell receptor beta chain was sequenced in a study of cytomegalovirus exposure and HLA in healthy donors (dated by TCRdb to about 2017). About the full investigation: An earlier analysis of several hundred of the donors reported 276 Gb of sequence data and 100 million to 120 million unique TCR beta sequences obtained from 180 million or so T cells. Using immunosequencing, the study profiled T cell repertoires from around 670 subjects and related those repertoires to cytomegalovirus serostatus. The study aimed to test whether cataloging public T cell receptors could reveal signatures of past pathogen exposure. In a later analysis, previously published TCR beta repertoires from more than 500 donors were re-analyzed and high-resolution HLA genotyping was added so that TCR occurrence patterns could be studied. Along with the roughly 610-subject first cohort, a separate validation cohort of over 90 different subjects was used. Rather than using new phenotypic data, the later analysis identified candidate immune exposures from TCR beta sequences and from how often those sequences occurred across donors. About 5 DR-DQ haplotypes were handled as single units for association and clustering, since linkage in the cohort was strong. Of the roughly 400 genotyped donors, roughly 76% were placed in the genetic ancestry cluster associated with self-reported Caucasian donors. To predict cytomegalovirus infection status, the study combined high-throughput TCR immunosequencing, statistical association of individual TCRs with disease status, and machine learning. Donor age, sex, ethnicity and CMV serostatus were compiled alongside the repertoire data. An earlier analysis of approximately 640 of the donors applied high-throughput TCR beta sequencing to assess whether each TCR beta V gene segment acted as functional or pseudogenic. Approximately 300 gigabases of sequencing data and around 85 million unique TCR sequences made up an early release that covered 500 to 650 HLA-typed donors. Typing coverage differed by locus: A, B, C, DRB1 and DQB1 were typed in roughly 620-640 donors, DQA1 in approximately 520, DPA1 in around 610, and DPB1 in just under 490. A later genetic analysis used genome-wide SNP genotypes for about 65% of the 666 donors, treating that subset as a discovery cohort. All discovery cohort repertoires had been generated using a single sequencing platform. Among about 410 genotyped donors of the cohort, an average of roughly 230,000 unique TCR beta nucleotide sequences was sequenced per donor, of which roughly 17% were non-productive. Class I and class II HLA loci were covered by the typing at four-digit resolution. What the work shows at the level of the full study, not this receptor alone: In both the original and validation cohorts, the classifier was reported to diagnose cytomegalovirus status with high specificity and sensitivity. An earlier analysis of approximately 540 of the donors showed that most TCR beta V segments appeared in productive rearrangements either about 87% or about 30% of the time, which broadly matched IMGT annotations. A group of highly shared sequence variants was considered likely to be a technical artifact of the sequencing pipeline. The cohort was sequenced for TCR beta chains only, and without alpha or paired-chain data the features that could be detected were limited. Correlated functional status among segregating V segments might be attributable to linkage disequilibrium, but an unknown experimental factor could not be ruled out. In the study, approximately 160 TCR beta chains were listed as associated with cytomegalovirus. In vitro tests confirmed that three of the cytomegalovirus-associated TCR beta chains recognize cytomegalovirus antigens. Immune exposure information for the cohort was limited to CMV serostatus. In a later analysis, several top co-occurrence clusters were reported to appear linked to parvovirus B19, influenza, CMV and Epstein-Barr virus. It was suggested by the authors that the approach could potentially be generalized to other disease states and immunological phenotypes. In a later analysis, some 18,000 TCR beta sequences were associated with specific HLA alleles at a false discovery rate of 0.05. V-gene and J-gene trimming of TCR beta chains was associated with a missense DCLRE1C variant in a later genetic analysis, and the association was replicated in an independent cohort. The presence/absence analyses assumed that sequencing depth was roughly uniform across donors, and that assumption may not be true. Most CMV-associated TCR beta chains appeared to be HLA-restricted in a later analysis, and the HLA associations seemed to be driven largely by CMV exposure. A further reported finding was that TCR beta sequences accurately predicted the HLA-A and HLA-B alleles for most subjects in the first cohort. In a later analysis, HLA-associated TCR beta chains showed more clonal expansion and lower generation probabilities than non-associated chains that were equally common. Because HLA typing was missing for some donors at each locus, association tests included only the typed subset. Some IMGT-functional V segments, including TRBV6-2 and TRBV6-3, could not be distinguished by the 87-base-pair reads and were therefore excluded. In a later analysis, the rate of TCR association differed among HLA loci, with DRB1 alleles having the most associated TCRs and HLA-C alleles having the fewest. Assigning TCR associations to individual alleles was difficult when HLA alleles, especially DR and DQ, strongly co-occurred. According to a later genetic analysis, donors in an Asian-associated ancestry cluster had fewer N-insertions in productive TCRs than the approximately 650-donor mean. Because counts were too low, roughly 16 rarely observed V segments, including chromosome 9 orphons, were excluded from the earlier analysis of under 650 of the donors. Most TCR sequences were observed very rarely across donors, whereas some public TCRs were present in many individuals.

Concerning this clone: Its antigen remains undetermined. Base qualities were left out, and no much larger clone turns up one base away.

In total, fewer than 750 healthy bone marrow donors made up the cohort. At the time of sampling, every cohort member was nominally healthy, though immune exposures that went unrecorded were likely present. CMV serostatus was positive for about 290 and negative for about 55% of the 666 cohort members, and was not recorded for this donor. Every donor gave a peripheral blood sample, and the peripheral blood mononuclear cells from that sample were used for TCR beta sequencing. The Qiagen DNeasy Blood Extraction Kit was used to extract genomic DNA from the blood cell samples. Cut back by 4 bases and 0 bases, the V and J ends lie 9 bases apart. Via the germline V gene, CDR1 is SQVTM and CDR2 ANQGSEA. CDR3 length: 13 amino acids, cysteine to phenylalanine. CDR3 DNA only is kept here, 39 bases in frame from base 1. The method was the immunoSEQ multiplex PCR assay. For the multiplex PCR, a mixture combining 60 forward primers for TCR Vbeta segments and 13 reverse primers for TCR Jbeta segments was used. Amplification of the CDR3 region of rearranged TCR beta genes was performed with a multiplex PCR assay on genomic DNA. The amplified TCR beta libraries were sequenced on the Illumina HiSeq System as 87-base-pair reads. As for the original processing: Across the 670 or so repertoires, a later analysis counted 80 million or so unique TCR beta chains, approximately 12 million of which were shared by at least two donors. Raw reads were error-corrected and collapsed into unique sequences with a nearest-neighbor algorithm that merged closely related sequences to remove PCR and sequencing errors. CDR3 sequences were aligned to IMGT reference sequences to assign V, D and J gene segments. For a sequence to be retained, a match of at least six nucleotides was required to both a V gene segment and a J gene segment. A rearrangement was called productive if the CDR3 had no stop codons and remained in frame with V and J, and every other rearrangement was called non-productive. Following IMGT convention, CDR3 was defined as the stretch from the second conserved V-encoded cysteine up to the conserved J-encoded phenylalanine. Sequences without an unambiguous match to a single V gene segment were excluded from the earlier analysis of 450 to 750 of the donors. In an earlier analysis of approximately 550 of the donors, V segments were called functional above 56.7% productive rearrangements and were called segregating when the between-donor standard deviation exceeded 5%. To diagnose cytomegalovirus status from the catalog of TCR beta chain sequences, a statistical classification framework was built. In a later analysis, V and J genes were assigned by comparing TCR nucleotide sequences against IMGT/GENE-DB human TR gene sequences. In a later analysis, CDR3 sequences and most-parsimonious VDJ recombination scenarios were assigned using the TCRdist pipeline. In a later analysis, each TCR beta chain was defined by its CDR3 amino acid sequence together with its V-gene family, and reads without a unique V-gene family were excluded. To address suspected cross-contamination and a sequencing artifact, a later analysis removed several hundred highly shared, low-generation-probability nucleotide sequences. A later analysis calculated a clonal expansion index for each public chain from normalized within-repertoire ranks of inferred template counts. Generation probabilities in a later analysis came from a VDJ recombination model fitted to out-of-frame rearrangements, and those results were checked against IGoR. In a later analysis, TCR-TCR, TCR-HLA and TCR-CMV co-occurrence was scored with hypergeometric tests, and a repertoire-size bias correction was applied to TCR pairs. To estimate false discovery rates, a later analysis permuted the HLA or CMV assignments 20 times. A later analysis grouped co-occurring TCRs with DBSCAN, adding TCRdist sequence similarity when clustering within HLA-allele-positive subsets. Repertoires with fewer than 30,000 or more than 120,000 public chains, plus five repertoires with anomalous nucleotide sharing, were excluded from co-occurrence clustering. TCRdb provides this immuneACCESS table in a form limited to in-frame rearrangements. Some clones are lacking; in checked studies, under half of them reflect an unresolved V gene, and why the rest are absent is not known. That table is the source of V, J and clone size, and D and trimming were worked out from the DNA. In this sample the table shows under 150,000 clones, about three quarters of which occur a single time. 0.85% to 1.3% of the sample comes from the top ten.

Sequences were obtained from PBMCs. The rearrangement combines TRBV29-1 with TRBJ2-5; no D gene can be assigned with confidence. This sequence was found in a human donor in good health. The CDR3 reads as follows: CSVAGGYQETQYF. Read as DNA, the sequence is TGCAGCGTTGCCGGCGGCTACCAAGAGACCCAGTACTTC. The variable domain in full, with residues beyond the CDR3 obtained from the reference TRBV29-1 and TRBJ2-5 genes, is SAVISQKPSRDICQRGTSLTIQCQVDSQVTMMFWYRQQPGQSLTLIATANQGSEATYESGFVIDKFPISRPNLTFSTLTVSNMSPEDSSIYLCSVAGGYQETQYFGPGTRLLVL.